Following are 21 T cell receptor beta chains from one sample sequenced in a study of blood T cell repertoires in COVID-19. Sequencing used immunoSEQ multiplex PCR; TCRdb keeps in-frame clones, though not all of them. This sample has 150,000 to 180,000 clones, with 76% found just once. Input material: peripheral blood. All receptors come from a woman of 80 years or more with acute or convalescent COVID-19.

The chain uses TRBV19 and TRBJ2-1, with 8 bases that match TRBD2. J lost 10 bases, V lost 8 bases, and 16 bases had no gene match. This CDR3 spans 15 amino acids. CDR1 LNHDA and CDR2 SQIVND come from the germline V gene (reference sequence). The CDR3 protein is CASRSGRLAGGEQFF. In DNA form, the CDR3 reads TGTGCCAGTCGAAGCGGACGGCTAGCGGGTGGGGAGCAGTTCTTC.

The V gene is TRBV19, the J gene TRBJ2-1, with 8 bases that match TRBD1. With V trimmed by 5 bases and J by 3 bases, 6 bases remained unmatched. This CDR3 is built from 15 residues. CDR1 is LNHDA, CDR2 SQIVND, per germline (reference sequence). The CDR3: CASSSRTGYYNEQFF. As DNA, the CDR3 is TGTGCCAGTAGTTCTAGGACAGGGTACTACAATGAGCAGTTCTTC. The variable domain in full, with the rest retrieved from reference TRBV19 and TRBJ2-1, is DGGITQSPKYLFRKEGQNVTLSCEQNLNHDAMYWYRQDPGQGLRLIYYSQIVNDFQKGDIAEGYSVSREKKESFPLTVTSAQKNPTAFYLCASSSRTGYYNEQFFGPGTRLTVL.

The rearrangement uses TRBV5-6 and TRBJ2-7; D may be TRBD1 (7 bases). Germline values: CDR1 SGHDT, CDR2 YYEEEE. CDR3 length equals 15 residues. V lost 4 bases and J lost 4, with 18 bases in between. CDR3 sequence: CASSPRGAMFYEQYF. CDR3 sequence (DNA): TGTGCCAGCAGCCCCAGGGGGGCTATGTTTTACGAGCAGTACTTC.

The V gene is TRBV3-1 (or the pseudogene TRBV3-2), the J gene TRBJ2-5, with TRBD2 as a possible D gene (5 bases). This CDR3 is built from 13 residues. Germline V lookup: CDR1 LGHDT, CDR2 YNNKEL (reference sequence). V lost 5 bases and J lost 3, with 10 bases in between. The CDR3 coding sequence is TGTGCCAGCAGCGAGGGTCGGGAAGAGACCCAGTACTTC. Translated, it gives CASSEGREETQYF.

This clone was recorded at least ten times. The sample carries other DNA sequences with the same CDR3. V usage is TRBV3-1 (or the pseudogene TRBV3-2) and J usage is TRBJ1-5; 7 positions agree with TRBD1. The CDR3 consists of 14 residues. The V gene's germline CDR1 is LGHDT and CDR2 YNNKEL (reference sequence). V was pared by 4 bases and J by 4 bases, with 4 bases of the junction left unmatched. The CDR3 sequence is CASSRSRGNQPQHF. The CDR3 nucleotides are TGTGCCAGCAGCCGCTCCAGGGGGAATCAGCCCCAGCATTTT.

The rearrangement joins TRBV3-1 (or the pseudogene TRBV3-2) to TRBJ2-7, with 8 bases that match TRBD1. Losses at the gene ends were 0 bases for V and 3 bases for J; bases not matched to a gene: 13. Germline values: CDR1 LGHDT, CDR2 YNNKEL (reference sequence). The CDR3 consists of 18 residues. The CDR3 DNA sequence: TGTGCCAGCAGCCAAGAAGCGTCCGGGACAGGTATCGACTACGAGCAGTACTTC. Its translation: CASSQEASGTGIDYEQYF.

This clone has more than one count but fewer than ten. The chain uses TRBV5-4 and TRBJ2-3; 8 nucleotides agree with TRBD2. Unmatched junction bases numbered 18, after V lost 4 bases and J lost 2 bases. Germline CDR1 is SGHNT and CDR2 is YYREEE (reference sequence). This CDR3 spans 19 amino acids. CDR3 residues: CASSPNGFRLATSTDTQYF. The DNA of the CDR3 is TGTGCCAGCAGCCCAAATGGCTTCCGACTAGCGACTTCCACAGATACGCAGTATTTT.

CDR3 in DNA: TGCAGCGTGGGAACCGGGACAGCAACTAATGAAAAACTGTTTTTT. Translated: CSVGTGTATNEKLFF. V usage is TRBV29-1 and J usage is TRBJ1-4; 7 positions match TRBD1. With V trimmed by 6 bases and J by 0 bases, 7 bases remained unmatched. This CDR3 contains 15 residues. Germline CDR1 SQVTM, CDR2 ANQGSEA.

This chain links TRBV6-5 with TRBJ2-2, with D perhaps matching TRBD1 (5 bases). Trimming stripped 2 bases from V and 3 bases from J, with 13 bases between. The germline CDR1 and CDR2 sequences are MNHEY and SVGAGI. CDR3 length: 16 residues. CDR3 loop: CASSYLQGLDTGELFF. CDR3 nucleotide sequence: TGTGCCAGCAGTTACCTCCAGGGATTGGACACCGGGGAGCTGTTTTTT.

This chain uses TRBV7-9 with TRBJ1-1; 9 nucleotides line up with TRBD1. Germline V gene sequence: CDR1 SEHNR, CDR2 FQNEAQ (reference sequence). The CDR3 length is 14 residues. V was clipped by 6 bases and J by 2 bases; unmatched bases: 4. CDR3 in amino acids: CASRRTGENTEAFF. The CDR3 DNA reads as TGTGCCAGCAGACGGACAGGGGAAAACACTGAAGCTTTCTTT.

This clone was seen once. The V and J genes are TRBV6-6 and TRBJ1-1, with no clear D. The CDR3 spans 16 residues. V lost 0 bases and J lost 4, with 15 bases in between. The germline gives CDR1 MNHNY, CDR2 SVGAGI (reference sequence). CDR3 in amino acids: CASSYSIPQPGTEAFF. CDR3 in DNA: TGTGCCAGCAGTTACTCCATACCCCAGCCGGGCACTGAAGCTTTCTTT.

The rearrangement joins TRBV5-1 to TRBJ1-4; 9 positions agree with TRBD1. With V trimmed by 0 bases and J by 8 bases, 8 bases remained unmatched. Germline V gene data show CDR1 as SGHRS and CDR2 as YFSETQ. This CDR3 spans 16 amino acids. The CDR3 sequence: CASSLVPGTGYEKLFF. Here the CDR3 DNA reads TGCGCCAGCAGCTTGGTCCCAGGGACAGGGTACGAAAAACTGTTTTTT. The full variable domain, its missing parts supplied by reference TRBV5-1 and TRBJ1-4, is KAGVTQTPRYLIKTRGQQVTLSCSPISGHRSVSWYQQTPGQGLQFLFEYFSETQRNKGNFPGRFSGRQFSNSRSEMNVSTLELGDSALYLCASSLVPGTGYEKLFFGSGTQLSVL.

In its sample, this clone was seen a few times. The rearrangement links TRBV7-9 to TRBJ2-3, with D possibly being TRBD2 (6 bases). Trimming took 2 bases from V and 3 from J, leaving 18 bases between them. CDR1 SEHNR and CDR2 FQNEAQ come from the germline V gene (reference sequence). The CDR3 covers 17 residues. CDR3: CASSLSRGGEATDTQYF. DNA of the CDR3: TGTGCCAGCAGCTTATCCCGGGGCGGGGAGGCAACAGATACGCAGTATTTT.

Turning to this clone: Other DNA sequences in this specimen translate into the identical CDR3. The chain recombines TRBV5-1 with TRBJ1-5, with 9 bases aligning to TRBD1. Germline CDR1 and CDR2: SGHRS and YFSETQ. V was clipped by 4 bases and J by 4 bases; unmatched bases: 3. The CDR3 contains 14 residues. Here the CDR3 reads CASSPGTGNQPQHF. The DNA of the CDR3 is TGCGCCAGCAGCCCGGGGACAGGGAATCAGCCCCAGCATTTT.

This chain uses TRBV19 with TRBJ2-5, with 7 bases aligning to TRBD2. The V gene end was trimmed by 3 bases and the J gene end by 7 bases; junction bases not matched to a gene: 11. This CDR3 comprises 15 residues. Germline values: CDR1 LNHDA, CDR2 SQIVND (reference sequence). DNA of the CDR3: TGTGCCAGTAGTATGCTGTCCTCCCCGGGGGGGACCCAGTACTTC. Translation gives CASSMLSSPGGTQYF.

The chain links TRBV7-3 to TRBJ2-7; a possible D gene is TRBD1 (6 bases). Germline V CDR1 and CDR2: SGHTA, FQGTGA. V lost 5 bases and J 5 bases, leaving 13 bases between the germline ends. This CDR3 region has 13 residues. DNA of the CDR3: TGTGCCAGCAGCCCTAACAGGGACCACGAGCAGTACTTC. It codes for CASSPNRDHEQYF.

This chain uses TRBV19 with TRBJ1-2, with D possibly TRBD1 on 5 matching bases. CDR1 and CDR2 (germline): LNHDA, SQIVND (reference sequence). The CDR3 is 13 residues long. V lost 4 bases and J 4 bases, leaving 10 bases between the germline ends. CDR3 loop: CASSTSGSYGYTF. CDR3 nucleotide sequence: TGTGCCAGTAGTACATCAGGGTCCTATGGCTACACCTTC.

J is TRBJ2-5 and V is TRBV13; 9 nucleotides line up with TRBD2. The germline V gene encodes CDR1 PRHDT and CDR2 FYEKMQ (reference sequence). V was pared by 5 bases and J by 4 bases, with 5 bases of the junction left unmatched. The CDR3 consists of 14 residues. As DNA, the CDR3 is TGTGCCAGCAGCGAGCGGGGGGAGGGAGAGACCCAGTACTTC. It specifies CASSERGEGETQYF.

The J gene is TRBJ2-3, the V gene TRBV11-3, with 9 bases that match TRBD2. The CDR3 consists of 15 residues. Germline V gene sequence: CDR1 SGHNT, CDR2 YENEEA. With 0 bases clipped from V and 4 bases from J, the junction kept 2 bases outside the gene matches. Written as DNA, the CDR3 is TGTGCCAGCAGCTTAGACGGCGGGGGGGCAGATACGCAGTATTTT. Translation gives CASSLDGGGADTQYF. Using reference TRBV11-3 and TRBJ2-3 for the parts outside the CDR3, the full variable domain is EAGVVQSPRYKIIEKKQPVAFWCNPISGHNTLYWYLQNLGQGPELLIRYENEEAVDDSQLPKDRFSAERLKGVDSTLKIQPAELGDSAVYLCASSLDGGGADTQYFGPGTRLTVL.

This chain connects TRBV5-1 to TRBJ2-5; D call uncertain. Trimming left V 10 bases short and J 2 bases short, with 18 bases between. This CDR3 comprises 14 residues. The germline gives CDR1 SGHRS, CDR2 YFSETQ. This CDR3 is CARRYGAIQETQYF. CDR3 in DNA: TGCGCCCGCCGATATGGAGCAATACAAGAGACCCAGTACTTC.

The chain has TRBV11-2 and TRBJ2-2, with no clear D. The CDR3 length is 13 residues. Trimming cost V 4 bases and J 6 bases, with 9 bases left between them. Germline V CDR1 and CDR2: SGHAT, FQNNGV. The CDR3, as DNA: TGTGCCAGCAGCTCCTATACTCCCGGGGAGCTGTTTTTT. It encodes CASSSYTPGELFF.